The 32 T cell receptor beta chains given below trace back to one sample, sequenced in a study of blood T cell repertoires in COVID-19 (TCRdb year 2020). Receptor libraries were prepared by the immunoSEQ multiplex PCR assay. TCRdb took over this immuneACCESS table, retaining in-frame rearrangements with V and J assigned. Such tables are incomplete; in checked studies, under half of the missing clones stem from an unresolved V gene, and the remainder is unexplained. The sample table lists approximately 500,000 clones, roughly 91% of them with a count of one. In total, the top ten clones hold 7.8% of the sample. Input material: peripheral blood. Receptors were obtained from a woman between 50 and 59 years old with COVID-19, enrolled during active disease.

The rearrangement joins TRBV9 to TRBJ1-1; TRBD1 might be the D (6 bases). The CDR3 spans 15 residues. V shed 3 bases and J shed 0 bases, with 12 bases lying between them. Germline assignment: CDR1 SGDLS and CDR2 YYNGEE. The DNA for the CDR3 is TGTGCCAGCAGCGCCACTGGACAGATGAACACTGAAGCTTTCTTT. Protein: CASSATGQMNTEAFF.

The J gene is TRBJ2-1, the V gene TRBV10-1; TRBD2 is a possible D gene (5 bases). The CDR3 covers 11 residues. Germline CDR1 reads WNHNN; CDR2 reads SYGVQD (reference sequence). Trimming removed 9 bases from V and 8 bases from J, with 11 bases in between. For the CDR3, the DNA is TGCGCCAGTAAAGACTATGATGAGCAGTTCTTC. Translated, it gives CASKDYDEQFF.

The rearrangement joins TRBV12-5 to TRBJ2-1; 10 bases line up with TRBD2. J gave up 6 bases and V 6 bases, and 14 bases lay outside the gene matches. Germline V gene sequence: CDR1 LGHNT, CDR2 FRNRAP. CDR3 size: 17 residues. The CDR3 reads CASGSLVGGLAFNEQFF. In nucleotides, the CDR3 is TGTGCTAGTGGCTCCCTGGTTGGGGGACTAGCGTTCAATGAGCAGTTCTTC.

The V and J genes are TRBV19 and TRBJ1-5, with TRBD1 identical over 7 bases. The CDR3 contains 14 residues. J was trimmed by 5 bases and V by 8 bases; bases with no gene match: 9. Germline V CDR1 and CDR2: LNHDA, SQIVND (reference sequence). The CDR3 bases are TGTGCCAGTCGTGACAGGGTTGGCGATCAGCCCCAGCATTTT. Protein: CASRDRVGDQPQHF.

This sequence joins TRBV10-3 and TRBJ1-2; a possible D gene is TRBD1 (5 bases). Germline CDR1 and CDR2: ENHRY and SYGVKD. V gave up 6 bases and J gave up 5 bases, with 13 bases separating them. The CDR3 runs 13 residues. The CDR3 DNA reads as TGTGCCATCAGCCGGGACGGGACTTATGGCTACACCTTC. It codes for CAISRDGTYGYTF.

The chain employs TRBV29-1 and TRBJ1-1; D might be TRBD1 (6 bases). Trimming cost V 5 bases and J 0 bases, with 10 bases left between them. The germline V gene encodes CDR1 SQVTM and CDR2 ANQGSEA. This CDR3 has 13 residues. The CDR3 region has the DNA TGCAGCGTTAAACAGGGCCTGAACACTGAAGCTTTCTTT. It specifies CSVKQGLNTEAFF.

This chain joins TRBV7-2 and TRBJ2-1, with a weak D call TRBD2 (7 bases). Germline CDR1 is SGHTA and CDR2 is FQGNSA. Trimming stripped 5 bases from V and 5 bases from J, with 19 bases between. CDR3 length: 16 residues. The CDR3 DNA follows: TGTGCCAGCAGCCGGGTCGTGGAGCGGGACAACAATGAGCAGTTCTTC. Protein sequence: CASSRVVERDNNEQFF. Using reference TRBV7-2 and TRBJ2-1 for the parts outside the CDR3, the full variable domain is GAGVSQSPSNKVTEKGKDVELRCDPISGHTALYWYRQSLGQGLEFLIYFQGNSAPDKSGLPSDRFSAERTGGSVSTLTIQRTQQEDSAVYLCASSRVVERDNNEQFFGPGTRLTVL.

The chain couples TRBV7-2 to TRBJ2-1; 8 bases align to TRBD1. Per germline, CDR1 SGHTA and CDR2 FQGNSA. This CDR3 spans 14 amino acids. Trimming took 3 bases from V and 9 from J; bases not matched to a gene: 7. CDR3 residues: CASSLDRVGAEQFF. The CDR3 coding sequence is TGTGCCAGCAGCTTGGACAGGGTAGGGGCTGAGCAGTTCTTC.

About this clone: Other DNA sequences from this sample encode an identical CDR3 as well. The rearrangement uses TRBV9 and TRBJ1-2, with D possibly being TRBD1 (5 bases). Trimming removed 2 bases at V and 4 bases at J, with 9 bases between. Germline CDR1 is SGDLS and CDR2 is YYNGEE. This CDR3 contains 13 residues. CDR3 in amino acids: CASSVGQGYGYTF. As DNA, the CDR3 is TGTGCCAGCAGCGTTGGGCAGGGCTATGGCTACACCTTC. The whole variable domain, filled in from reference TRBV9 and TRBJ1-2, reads DSGVTQTPKHLITATGQRVTLRCSPRSGDLSVYWYQQSLDQGLQFLIQYYNGEERAKGNILERFSAQQFPDLHSELNLSSLELGDSALYFCASSVGQGYGYTFGSGTRLTVV.

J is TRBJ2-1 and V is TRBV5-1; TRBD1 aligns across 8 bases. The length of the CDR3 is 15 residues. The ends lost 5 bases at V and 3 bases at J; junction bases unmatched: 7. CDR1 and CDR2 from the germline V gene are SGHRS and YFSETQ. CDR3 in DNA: TGCGCCAGCAGTCCAGGACAGGGTGGCTACAATGAGCAGTTCTTC. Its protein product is CASSPGQGGYNEQFF.

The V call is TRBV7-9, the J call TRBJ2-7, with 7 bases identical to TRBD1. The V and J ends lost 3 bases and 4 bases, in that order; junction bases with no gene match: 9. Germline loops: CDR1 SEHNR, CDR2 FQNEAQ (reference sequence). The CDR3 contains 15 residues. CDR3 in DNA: TGTGCCAGCAGCTTCGAAGACAGGGATGTGTACGAGCAGTACTTC. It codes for CASSFEDRDVYEQYF.

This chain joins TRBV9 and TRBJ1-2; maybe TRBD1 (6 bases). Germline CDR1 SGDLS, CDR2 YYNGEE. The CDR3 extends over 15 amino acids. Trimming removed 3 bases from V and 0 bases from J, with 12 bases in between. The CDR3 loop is CASSAGQITNYGYTF. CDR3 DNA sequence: TGTGCCAGCAGCGCCGGACAGATAACTAACTATGGCTACACCTTC.

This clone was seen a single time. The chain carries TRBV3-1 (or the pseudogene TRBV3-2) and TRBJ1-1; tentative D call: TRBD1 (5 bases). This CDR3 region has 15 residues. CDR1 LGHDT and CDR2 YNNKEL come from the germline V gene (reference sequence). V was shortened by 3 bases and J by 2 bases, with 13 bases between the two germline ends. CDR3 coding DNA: TGTGCCAGCAGCCATTTGGGGCGGGGAAACACTGAAGCTTTCTTT. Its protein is CASSHLGRGNTEAFF.

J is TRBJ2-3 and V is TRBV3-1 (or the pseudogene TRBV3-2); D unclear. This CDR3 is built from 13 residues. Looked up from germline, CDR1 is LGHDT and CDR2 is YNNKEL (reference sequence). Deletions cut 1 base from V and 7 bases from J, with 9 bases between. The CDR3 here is CASSQGLTYTQYF. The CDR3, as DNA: TGTGCCAGCAGCCAAGGGCTTACCTATACGCAGTATTTT.

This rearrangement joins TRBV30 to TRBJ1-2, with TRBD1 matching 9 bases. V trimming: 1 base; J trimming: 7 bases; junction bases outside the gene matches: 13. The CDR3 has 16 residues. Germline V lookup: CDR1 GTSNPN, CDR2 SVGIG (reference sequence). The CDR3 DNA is TGTGCCTGGAGTGCGATTTTACAGGGGGCCGGCGGTGGCTACACCTTC. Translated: CAWSAILQGAGGGYTF.

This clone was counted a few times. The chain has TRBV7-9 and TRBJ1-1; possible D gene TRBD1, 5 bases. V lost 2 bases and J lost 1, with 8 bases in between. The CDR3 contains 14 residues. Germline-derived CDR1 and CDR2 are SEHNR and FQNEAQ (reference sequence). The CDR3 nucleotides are TGTGCCAGCAGCTTATTTACAGGGAACACTGAAGCTTTCTTT. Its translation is CASSLFTGNTEAFF.

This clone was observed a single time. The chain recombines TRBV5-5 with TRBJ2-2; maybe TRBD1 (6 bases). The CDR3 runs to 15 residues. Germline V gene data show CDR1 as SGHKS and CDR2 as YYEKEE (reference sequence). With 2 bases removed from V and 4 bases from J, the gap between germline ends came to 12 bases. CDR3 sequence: CASSFRGSSTGELFF. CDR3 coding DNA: TGTGCCAGCAGCTTCAGGGGTTCCTCCACCGGGGAGCTGTTTTTT. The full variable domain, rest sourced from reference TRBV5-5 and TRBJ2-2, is DAGVTQSPTHLIKTRGQQVTLRCSPISGHKSVSWYQQVLGQGPQFIFQYYEKEERGRGNFPDRFSARQFPNYSSELNVNALLLGDSALYLCASSFRGSSTGELFFGEGSRLTVL.

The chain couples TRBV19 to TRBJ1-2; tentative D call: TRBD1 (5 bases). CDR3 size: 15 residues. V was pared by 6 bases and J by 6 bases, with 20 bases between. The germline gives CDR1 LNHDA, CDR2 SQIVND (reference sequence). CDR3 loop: CASSYYPTGADGYTF. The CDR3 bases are TGTGCCAGTAGCTACTATCCCACAGGTGCCGATGGCTACACCTTC.

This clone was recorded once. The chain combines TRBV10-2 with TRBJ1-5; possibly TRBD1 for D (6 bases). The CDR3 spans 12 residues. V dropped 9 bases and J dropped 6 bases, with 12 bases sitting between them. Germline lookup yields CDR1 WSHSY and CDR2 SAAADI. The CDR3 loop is CASMQGTQPQHF. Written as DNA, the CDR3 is TGCGCCAGTATGCAGGGGACTCAGCCCCAGCATTTT.

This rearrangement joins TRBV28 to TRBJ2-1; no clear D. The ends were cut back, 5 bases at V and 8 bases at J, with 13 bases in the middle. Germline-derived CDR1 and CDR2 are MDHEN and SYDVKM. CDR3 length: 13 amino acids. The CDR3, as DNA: TGTGCCAGCAGTCTCGCCCAGGTGCATGAGCAGTTCTTC. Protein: CASSLAQVHEQFF.

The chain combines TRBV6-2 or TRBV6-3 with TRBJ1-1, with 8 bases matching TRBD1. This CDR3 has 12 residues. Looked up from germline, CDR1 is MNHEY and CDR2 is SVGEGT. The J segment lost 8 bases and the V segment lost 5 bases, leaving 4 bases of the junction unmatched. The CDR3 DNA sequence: TGTGCCAGCAGTCCGGACAGGGAAGAAGCTTTCTTT. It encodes CASSPDREEAFF.

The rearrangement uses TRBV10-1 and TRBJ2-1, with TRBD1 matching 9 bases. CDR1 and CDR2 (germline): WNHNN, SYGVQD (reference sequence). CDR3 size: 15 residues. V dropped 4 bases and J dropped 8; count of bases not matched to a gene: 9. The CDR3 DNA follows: TGCGCCAGCAGTGGGGCGGGACAGGGAATCGATGAGCAGTTCTTC. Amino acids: CASSGAGQGIDEQFF.

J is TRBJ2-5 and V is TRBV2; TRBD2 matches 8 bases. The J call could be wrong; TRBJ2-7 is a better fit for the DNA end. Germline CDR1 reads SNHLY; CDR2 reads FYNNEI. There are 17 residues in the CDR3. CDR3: CASSEKRGGQGSYEQYF. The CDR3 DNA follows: TGTGCCAGCAGTGAAAAACGGGGGGGCCAGGGCTCCTACGAGCAGTACTTC.

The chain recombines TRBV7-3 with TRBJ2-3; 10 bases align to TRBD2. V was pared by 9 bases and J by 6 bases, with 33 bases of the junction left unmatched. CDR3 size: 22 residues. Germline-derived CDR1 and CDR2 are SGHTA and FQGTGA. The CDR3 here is CARDAQVGPSGGRRTHRDTQYF. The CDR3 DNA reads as TGTGCCAGGGATGCCCAGGTGGGTCCTAGCGGGGGCCGACGGACCCACCGGGATACGCAGTATTTT.

The CDR3 reads CAISESGRGGGTQYF. Here the CDR3 DNA reads TGTGCCATCAGTGAATCGGGACGGGGGGGAGGTACGCAGTATTTT. This sequence joins TRBV10-3 and TRBJ2-3; the match to TRBD2 covers 8 bases. Germline V CDR1 and CDR2: ENHRY, SYGVKD. The V and J ends lost 3 bases and 8 bases, in that order; junction bases with no gene match: 10. This CDR3 is 15 amino acids long.

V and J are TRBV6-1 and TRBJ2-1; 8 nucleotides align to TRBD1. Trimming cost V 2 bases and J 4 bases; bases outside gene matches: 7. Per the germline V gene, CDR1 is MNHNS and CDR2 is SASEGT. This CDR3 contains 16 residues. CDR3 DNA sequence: TGTGCCAGCAGTGAACTTGGACAGGGAGCATACAATGAGCAGTTCTTC. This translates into CASSELGQGAYNEQFF.

In DNA, the CDR3 is TGTGCCAGCAGTGAGACACGCGAGACCCAGTACTTC. Translating gives CASSETRETQYF. The V and J genes are TRBV5-4 and TRBJ2-5; D uncertain. Per the germline V gene, CDR1 is SGHNT and CDR2 is YYREEE (reference sequence). The CDR3 loop spans 12 amino acids. With 5 bases removed from V and 5 bases from J, the gap between germline ends came to 10 bases.

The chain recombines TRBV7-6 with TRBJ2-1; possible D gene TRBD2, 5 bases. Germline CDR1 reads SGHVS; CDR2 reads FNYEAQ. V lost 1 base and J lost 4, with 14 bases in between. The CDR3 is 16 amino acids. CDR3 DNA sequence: TGTGCCAGCAGCTTAGGCGGGTCTTCCTTATACAATGAGCAGTTCTTC. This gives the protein CASSLGGSSLYNEQFF.

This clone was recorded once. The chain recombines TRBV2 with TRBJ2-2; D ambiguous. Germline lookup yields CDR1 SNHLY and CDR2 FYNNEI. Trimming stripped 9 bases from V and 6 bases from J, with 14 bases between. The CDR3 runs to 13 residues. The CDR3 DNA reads TGTGCCAGTCAAAGCACCGTAGCCGGGGAGCTGTTTTTT. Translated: CASQSTVAGELFF.

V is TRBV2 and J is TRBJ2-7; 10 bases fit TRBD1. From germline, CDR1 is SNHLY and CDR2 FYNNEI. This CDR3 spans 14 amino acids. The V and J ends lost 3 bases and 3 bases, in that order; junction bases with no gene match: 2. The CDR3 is CASSEGTGVYEQYF. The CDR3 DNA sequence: TGTGCCAGCAGTGAGGGGACAGGGGTCTACGAGCAGTACTTC.

CDR3 in amino acids: CASSQVQGVGEQFF. The CDR3 DNA reads as TGTGCCAGCAGCCAAGTTCAGGGGGTAGGTGAGCAGTTCTTC. The chain is built from TRBV3-1 (or the pseudogene TRBV3-2) and TRBJ2-1; 7 bases fit TRBD1. The CDR3 totals 14 residues. Germline CDR1 is LGHDT and CDR2 is YNNKEL (reference sequence). The V gene end was trimmed by 1 base and the J gene end by 9 bases; junction bases not matched to a gene: 6.

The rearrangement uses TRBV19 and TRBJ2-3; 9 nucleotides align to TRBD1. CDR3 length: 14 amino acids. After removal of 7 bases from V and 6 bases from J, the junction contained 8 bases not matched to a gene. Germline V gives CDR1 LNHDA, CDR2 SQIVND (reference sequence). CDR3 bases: TGTGCCAGTACCGAGGACAGGGGCGCGGATACGCAGTATTTT. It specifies CASTEDRGADTQYF.